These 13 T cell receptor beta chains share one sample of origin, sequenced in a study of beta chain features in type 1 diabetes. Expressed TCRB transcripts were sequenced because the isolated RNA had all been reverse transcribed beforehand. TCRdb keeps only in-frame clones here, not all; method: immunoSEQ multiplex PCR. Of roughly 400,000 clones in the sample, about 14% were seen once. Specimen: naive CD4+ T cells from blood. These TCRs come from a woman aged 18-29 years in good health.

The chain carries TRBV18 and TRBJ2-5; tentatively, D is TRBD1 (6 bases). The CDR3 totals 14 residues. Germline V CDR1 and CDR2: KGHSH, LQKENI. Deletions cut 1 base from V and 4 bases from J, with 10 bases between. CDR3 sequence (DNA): TGTGCCAGCTCACCACGAAAAGGGGGAGAGACCCAGTACTTC. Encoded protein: CASSPRKGGETQYF.

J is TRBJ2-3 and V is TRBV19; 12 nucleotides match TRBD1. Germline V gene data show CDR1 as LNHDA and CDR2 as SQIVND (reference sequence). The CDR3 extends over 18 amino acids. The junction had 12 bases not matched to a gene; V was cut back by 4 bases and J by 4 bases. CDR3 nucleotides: TGTGCCAGTAGTACCCGAACGGGACAGGGGGCGAATCCAGATACGCAGTATTTT. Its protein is CASSTRTGQGANPDTQYF.

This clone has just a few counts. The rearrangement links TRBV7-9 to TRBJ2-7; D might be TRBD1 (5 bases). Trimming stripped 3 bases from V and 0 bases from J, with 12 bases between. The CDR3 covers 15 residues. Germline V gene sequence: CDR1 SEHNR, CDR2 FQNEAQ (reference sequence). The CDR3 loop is CASSFWQGLSYEQYF. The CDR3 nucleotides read TGTGCCAGCAGCTTCTGGCAGGGCCTCTCCTACGAGCAGTACTTC.

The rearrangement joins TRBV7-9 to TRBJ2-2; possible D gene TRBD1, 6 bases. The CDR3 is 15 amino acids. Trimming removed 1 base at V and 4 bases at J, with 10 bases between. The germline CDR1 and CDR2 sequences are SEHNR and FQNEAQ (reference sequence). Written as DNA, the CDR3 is TGTGCCAGCAGCTTAGTTCTGGGGGCCACCGGGGAGCTGTTTTTT. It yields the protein CASSLVLGATGELFF.

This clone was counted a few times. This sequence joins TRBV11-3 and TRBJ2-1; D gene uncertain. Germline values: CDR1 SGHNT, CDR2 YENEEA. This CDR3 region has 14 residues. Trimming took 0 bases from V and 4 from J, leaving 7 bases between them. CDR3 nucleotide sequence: TGTGCCAGCAGCTTAGATTCACAATACAATGAGCAGTTCTTC. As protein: CASSLDSQYNEQFF.

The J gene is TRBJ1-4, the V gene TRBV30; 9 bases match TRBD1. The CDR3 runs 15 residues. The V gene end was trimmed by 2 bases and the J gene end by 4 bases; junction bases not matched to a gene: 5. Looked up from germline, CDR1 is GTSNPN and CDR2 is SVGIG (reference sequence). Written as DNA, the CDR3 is TGTGCCTGGAGTCGGATGGGACAGGGTAATGAAAAACTGTTTTTT. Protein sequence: CAWSRMGQGNEKLFF.

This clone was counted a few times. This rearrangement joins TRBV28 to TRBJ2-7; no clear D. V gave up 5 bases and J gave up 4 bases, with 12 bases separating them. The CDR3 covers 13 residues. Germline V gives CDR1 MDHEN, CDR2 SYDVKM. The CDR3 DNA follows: TGTGCCAGCAGTCCCCCCGCTAGGTACGAGCAGTACTTC. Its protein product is CASSPPARYEQYF.

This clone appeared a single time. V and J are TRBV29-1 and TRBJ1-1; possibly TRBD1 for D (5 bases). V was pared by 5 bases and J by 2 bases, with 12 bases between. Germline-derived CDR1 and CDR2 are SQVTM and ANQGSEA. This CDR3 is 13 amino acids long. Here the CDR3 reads CSVRTNSNTEAFF. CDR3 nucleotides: TGCAGCGTTCGGACAAACTCAAACACTGAAGCTTTCTTT.

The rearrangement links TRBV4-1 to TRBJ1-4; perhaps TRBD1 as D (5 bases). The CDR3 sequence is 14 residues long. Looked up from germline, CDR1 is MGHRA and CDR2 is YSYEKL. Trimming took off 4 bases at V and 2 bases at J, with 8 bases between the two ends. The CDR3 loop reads CASSLRQTNEKLFF. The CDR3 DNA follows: TGCGCCAGCAGCCTCCGACAGACTAATGAAAAACTGTTTTTT.

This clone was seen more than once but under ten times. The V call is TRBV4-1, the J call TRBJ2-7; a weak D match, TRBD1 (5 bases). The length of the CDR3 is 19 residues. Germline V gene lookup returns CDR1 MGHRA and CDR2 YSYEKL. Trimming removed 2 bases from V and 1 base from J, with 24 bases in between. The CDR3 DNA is TGCGCCAGCAGCCAACCGACAAAAGTTGGCAGGGAAGGGTCCTACGAGCAGTACTTC. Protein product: CASSQPTKVGREGSYEQYF.

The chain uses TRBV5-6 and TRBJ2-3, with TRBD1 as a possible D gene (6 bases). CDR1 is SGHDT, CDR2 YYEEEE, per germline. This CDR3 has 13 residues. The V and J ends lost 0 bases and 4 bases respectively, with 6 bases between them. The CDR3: CASSLGGPDTQYF. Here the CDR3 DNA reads TGTGCCAGCAGCTTGGGGGGGCCAGATACGCAGTATTTT.

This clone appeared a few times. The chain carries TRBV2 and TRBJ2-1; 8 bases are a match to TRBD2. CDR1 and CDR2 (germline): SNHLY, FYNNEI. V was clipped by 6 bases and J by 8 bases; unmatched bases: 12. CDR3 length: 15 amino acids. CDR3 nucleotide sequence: TGTGCCAGCAGCGCGCAGGGGACTAGAAGGTATGAGCAGTTCTTC. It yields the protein CASSAQGTRRYEQFF.

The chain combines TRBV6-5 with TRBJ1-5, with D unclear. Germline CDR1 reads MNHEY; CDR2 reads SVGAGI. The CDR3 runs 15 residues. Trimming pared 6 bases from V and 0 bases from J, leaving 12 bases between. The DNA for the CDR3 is TGTGCCAGCAGCACAGAAGAAGGTAGCAATCAGCCCCAGCATTTT. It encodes CASSTEEGSNQPQHF.